This T cell receptor (beta chain) was recorded in a study of blood T cell repertoires in COVID-19. Whole-study context: COVID-19 samples from acute and convalescent phases originated in the United States, Italy and Spain.

The CDR3 has 14 residues. V dropped 4 bases and J dropped 5; count of bases not matched to a gene: 7. The germline gives CDR1 SGHTA, CDR2 FQGNSA. In the authors' workflow: Researchers report that nucleated cell counts were estimated from reference gene primer amplification. The data were produced by immunoSEQ multiplex PCR, yet TCRdb's version contains in-frame clones alone and is incomplete. V and J calls and clone size follow that table, whereas D and trimming were derived from the DNA. The sample has around 120,000 clones; 90% are singletons. The Seattle site enrolled patients during active infection and followed them longitudinally.

The specimen was peripheral blood. The genes are TRBV7-2 and TRBJ1-1; 7 positions match TRBD1. This clonotype originated in a woman between 55 and 75 years old with COVID-19, enrolled during active disease. CDR3 protein: CASSSSTGRTEAFF. The CDR3 DNA reads TGTGCCAGCAGCTCGTCGACAGGGCGGACTGAAGCTTTCTTT.